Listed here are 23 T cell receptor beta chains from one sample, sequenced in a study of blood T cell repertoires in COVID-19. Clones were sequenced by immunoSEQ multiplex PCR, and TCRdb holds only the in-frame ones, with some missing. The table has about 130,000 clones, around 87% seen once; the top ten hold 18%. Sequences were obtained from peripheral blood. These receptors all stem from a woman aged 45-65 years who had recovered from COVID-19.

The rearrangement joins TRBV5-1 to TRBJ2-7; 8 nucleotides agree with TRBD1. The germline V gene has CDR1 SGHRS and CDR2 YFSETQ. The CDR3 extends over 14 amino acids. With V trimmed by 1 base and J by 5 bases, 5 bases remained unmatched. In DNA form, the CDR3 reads TGCGCCAGCAGCTTGACCGCAGGGGGCGACGAGCAGTACTTC. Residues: CASSLTAGGDEQYF. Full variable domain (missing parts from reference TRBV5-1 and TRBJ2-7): KAGVTQTPRYLIKTRGQQVTLSCSPISGHRSVSWYQQTPGQGLQFLFEYFSETQRNKGNFPGRFSGRQFSNSRSEMNVSTLELGDSALYLCASSLTAGGDEQYFGPGTRLTVT.

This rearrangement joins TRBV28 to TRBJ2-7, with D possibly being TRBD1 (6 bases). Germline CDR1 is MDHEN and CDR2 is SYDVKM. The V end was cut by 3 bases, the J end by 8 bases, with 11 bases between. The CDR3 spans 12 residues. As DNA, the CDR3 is TGTGCCAGCAGTTTCGGCAGGGGACAGCAGTACTTC. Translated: CASSFGRGQQYF.

This CDR3 is CASSRIISGRYNEQFF. The CDR3 DNA sequence: TGTGCCAGCAGCCGGATCATTAGCGGGAGGTACAATGAGCAGTTCTTC. The V and J genes are TRBV11-2 and TRBJ2-1; 10 nucleotides line up with TRBD2. CDR3 size: 16 residues. Germline CDR1 reads SGHAT; CDR2 reads FQNNGV. Unmatched junction bases numbered 8, after V lost 5 bases and J lost 4 bases.

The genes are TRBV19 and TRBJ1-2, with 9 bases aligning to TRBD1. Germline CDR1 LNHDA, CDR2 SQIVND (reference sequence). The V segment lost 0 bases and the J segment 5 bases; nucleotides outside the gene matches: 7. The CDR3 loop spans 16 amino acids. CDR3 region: CASSIDHSTGGYGYTF. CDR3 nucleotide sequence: TGTGCCAGTAGTATAGACCACTCGACAGGGGGGTATGGCTACACCTTC.

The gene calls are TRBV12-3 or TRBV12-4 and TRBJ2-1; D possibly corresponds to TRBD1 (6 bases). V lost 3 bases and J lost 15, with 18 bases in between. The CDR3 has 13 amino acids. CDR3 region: CASSLGAAENLFF. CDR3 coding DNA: TGTGCCAGCAGTTTGGGGGCGGCGGAAAACCTGTTCTTC.

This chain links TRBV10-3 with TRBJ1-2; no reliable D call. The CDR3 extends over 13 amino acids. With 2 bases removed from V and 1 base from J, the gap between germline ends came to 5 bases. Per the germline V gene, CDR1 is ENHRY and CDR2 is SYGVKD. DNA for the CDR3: TGTGCCATCAGTGAGGAGGGTAACTATGGCTACACCTTC. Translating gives CAISEEGNYGYTF.

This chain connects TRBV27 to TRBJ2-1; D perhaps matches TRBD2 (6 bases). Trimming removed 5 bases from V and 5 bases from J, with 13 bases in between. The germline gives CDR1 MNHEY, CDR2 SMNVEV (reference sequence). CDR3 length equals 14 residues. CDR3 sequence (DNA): TGTGCCAGCAGTAGGGACCCGGGGGACAATGAGCAGTTCTTC. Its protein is CASSRDPGDNEQFF.

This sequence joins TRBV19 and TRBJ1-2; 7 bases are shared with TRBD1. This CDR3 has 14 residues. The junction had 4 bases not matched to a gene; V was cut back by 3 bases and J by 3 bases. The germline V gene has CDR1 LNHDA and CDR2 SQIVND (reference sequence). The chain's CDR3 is CASSISQGDYGYTF. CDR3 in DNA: TGTGCCAGTAGTATTTCGCAGGGGGACTATGGCTACACCTTC.

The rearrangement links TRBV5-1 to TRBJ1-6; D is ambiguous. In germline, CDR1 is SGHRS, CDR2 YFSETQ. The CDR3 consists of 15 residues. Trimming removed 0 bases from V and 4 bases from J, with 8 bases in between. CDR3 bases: TGCGCCAGCAGCTTGGAAACTACTTATAATTCACCCCTCCACTTT. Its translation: CASSLETTYNSPLHF.

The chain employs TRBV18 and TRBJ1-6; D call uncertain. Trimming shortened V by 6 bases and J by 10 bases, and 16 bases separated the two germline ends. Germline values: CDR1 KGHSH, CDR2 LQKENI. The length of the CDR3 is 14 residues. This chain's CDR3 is CASSDRPGESPLHF. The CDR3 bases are TGTGCCAGCTCGGACCGCCCTGGGGAGTCACCCCTCCACTTT.

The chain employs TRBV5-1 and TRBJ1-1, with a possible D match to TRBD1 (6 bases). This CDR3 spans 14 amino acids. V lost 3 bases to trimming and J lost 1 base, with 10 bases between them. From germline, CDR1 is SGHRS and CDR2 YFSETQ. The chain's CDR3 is CASSYETGNTEAFF. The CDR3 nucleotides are TGCGCCAGCAGCTATGAGACAGGGAACACTGAAGCTTTCTTT.

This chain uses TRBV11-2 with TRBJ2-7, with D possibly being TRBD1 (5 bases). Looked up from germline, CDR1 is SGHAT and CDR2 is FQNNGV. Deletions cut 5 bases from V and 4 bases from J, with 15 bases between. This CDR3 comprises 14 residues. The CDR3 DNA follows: TGTGCCAGCAGCCCCGTCCAGGGTCAGTACGAGCAGTACTTC. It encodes CASSPVQGQYEQYF.

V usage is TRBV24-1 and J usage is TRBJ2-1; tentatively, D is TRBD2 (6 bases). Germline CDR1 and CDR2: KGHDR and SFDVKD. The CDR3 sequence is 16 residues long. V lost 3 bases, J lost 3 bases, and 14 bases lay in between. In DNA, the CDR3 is TGTGCCACCAGTGATCCAGGGCACGGGGGCTACAATGAGCAGTTCTTC. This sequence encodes CATSDPGHGGYNEQFF.

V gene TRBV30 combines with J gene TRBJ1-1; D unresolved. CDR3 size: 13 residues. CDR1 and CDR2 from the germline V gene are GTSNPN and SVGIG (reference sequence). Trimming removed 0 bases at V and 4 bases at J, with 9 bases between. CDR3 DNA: TGTGCCTGGAGTGTACGATCCGGCACTGAAGCTTTCTTT. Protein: CAWSVRSGTEAFF. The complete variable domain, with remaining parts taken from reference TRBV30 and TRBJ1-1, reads SQTIHQWPATLVQPVGSPLSLECTVEGTSNPNLYWYRQAAGRGLQLLFYSVGIGQISSEVPQNLSASRPQDRQFILSSKKLLLSDSGFYLCAWSVRSGTEAFFGQGTRLTVV.

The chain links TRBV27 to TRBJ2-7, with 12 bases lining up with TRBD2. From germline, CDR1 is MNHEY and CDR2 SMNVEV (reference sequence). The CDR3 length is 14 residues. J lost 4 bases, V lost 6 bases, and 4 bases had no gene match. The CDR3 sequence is CASRLAGGLYEQYF. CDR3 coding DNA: TGTGCCAGCAGGCTAGCGGGAGGGTTATACGAGCAGTACTTC.

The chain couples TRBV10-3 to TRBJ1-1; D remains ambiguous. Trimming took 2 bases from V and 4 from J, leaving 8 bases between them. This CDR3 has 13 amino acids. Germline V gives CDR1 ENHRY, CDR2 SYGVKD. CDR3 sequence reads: CAISETWATEAFF. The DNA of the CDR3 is TGTGCCATCAGTGAGACTTGGGCCACTGAAGCTTTCTTT.

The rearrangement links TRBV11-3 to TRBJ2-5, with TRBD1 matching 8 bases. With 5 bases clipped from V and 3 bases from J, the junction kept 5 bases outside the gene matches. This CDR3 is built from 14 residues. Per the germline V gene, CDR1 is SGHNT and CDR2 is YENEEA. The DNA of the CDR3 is TGTGCCAGCAGCCCTGGACAGGGAAAAGAGACCCAGTACTTC. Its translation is CASSPGQGKETQYF.

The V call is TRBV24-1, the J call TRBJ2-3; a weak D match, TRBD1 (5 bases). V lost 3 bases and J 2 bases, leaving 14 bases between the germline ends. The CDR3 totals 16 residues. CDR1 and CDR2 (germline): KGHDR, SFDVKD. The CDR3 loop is CATSDPRAGFTDTQYF. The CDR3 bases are TGTGCCACCAGTGATCCCCGGGCAGGGTTCACAGATACGCAGTATTTT.

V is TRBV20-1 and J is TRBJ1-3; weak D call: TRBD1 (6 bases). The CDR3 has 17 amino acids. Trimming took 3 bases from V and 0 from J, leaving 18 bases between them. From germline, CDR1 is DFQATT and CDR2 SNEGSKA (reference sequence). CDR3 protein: CSASAIQGALSGNTIYF. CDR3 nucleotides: TGCAGTGCTAGTGCTATACAGGGAGCCCTCTCTGGAAACACCATATATTTT.

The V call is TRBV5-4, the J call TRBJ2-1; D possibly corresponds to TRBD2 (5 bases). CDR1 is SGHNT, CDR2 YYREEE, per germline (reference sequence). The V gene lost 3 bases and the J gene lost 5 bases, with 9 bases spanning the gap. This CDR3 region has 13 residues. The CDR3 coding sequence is TGTGCCAGCAGCTACCGGGATCACAATGAGCAGTTCTTC. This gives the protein CASSYRDHNEQFF. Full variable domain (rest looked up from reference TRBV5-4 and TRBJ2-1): ETGVTQSPTHLIKTRGQQVTLRCSSQSGHNTVSWYQQALGQGPQFIFQYYREEENGRGNFPPRFSGLQFPNYSSELNVNALELDDSALYLCASSYRDHNEQFFGPGTRLTVL.

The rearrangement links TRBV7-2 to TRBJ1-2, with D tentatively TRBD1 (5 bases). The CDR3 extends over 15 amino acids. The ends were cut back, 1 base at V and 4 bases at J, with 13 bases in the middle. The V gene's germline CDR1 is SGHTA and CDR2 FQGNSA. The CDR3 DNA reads TGTGCCAGCAGCTTAGGCATCGGGGGGGGCTATGGCTACACCTTC. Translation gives CASSLGIGGGYGYTF.

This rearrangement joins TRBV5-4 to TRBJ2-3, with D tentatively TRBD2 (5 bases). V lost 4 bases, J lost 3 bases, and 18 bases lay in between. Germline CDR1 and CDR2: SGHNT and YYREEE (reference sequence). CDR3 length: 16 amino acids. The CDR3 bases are TGTGCCAGCAGCCGAAGTGCGGGTACGCTAACAGATACGCAGTATTTT. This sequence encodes CASSRSAGTLTDTQYF.

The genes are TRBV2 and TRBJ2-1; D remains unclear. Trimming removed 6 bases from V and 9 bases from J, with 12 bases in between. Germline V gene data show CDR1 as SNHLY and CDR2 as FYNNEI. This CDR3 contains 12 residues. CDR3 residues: CASRDETFEQFF. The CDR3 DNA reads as TGTGCCAGCAGAGACGAGACTTTTGAGCAGTTCTTC.